This TCR beta chain was captured by sequencing in a study of a mutant IDH1 vaccine in newly diagnosed glioma. As for this clone: The antigen is undetermined.

Specified time point: week 5, during vaccination. Vaccine doses each comprised 300 ug of mutant IDH1 20-mer peptide, with topical imiquimod. The CDR3 extends over 11 amino acids. V lost 7 bases, J lost 7 bases, and 10 bases lay in between. Per germline, CDR1 SNHLY and CDR2 FYNNEI. Produced via immunoSEQ multiplex PCR; TCRdb's table is partial and in-frame only. The profile shows some 51,000 clones, around 78% of them singletons. The material was PBMCs, obtained from a glioma patient whose treatment included an IDH1 peptide vaccine. V is TRBV2 and J is TRBJ1-1, with D unclear. The receptor was isolated from a middle-aged man with glioma. The CDR3 nucleotides read TGTGCCAGCAATACGGCCGGTGAAGCTTTCTTT. Residues: CASNTAGEAFF.